Below are 20 T cell receptor beta chains sequenced from a single sample in a study of blood T cells in healthy people across ages. A second PCR of 7 to 11 cycles used a sample-barcoded 5' primer and a J-beta primer mix. TCRdb processed the 5' RACE reads anew with MiXCR; each CDR3 protein has one entry. The sample shows approximately 780,000 distinct CDR3 sequences, roughly 25% of them seen only once. In addition, the sample was reused for a study of T cells of mothers and their children.

Sequenced: blood. The receptors were sampled from a boy younger than 18 in good health.

The rearrangement uses TRBV3-1 and TRBJ1-2, with TRBD1 as a possible D gene (6 bases). Germline V gene lookup returns CDR1 LGHDT and CDR2 YNNKEL (reference sequence). The CDR3 extends over 14 amino acids. V was clipped by 0 bases and J by 8 bases, with 13 bases between them. The CDR3 region is CASSQDHGGRGYTF. CDR3 in DNA: TGTGCCAGCAGCCAAGACCACGGGGGGCGCGGCTACACCTTC.

The V gene is TRBV7-6, the J gene TRBJ2-5; a weak D match, TRBD2 (6 bases). The germline gives CDR1 SGHVS, CDR2 FNYEAQ. V was trimmed by 1 base and J by 11 bases, leaving 26 bases between them. This CDR3 has 17 amino acids. Here the CDR3 reads CASSLVLDGTGAGEQYF. The CDR3, as DNA: TGTGCCAGCAGCTTAGTCCTAGACGGGACTGGTGCTGGGGAGCAGTACTTC.

The CDR3 DNA reads TGCAGCGTTGAAGTGGCGGGCCCCTACGAGCAGTACTTC. Protein: CSVEVAGPYEQYF. This chain connects TRBV29-1 to TRBJ2-7; D is possibly TRBD2 (5 bases). The V gene lost 1 base and the J gene lost 2 bases, with 9 bases spanning the gap. Per the germline V gene, CDR1 is SQVTM and CDR2 is ANQGSEA. The CDR3 has 13 amino acids.

This clonotype appeared a single time. V gene TRBV20-1 combines with J gene TRBJ2-2; D may be TRBD2 (5 bases). Germline V CDR1 and CDR2: DFQATT, SNEGSKA (reference sequence). The CDR3 sequence is 16 residues long. V lost 0 bases, J lost 1 base, and 12 bases lay in between. This CDR3 reads CSARDVSGGNTGELFF. As DNA, the CDR3 is TGCAGTGCTAGAGACGTAAGCGGAGGGAACACCGGGGAGCTGTTTTTT.

The chain recombines TRBV28 with TRBJ2-2; D is unresolved. Trimming took off 7 bases at V and 0 bases at J, with 12 bases between the two ends. The germline gives CDR1 MDHEN, CDR2 SYDVKM. CDR3 length: 15 amino acids. CDR3 in DNA: TGTGCCAGCACCCGAGTCCGGGCGAACACCGGGGAGCTGTTTTTT. Translating gives CASTRVRANTGELFF. The variable domain in full, completed from reference TRBV28 and TRBJ2-2, reads DVKVTQSSRYLVKRTGEKVFLECVQDMDHENMFWYRQDPGLGLRLIYFSYDVKMKEKGDIPEGYSVSREKKERFSLILESASTNQTSMYLCASTRVRANTGELFFGEGSRLTVL.

The chain recombines TRBV20-1 with TRBJ2-1, with 8 bases aligning to TRBD2. The J call is in doubt because the DNA end fits TRBJ2-5 better. The germline V gene has CDR1 DFQATT and CDR2 SNEGSKA (reference sequence). CDR3 length: 12 amino acids. CDR3: CSAGRGEETQYF. The CDR3 DNA reads as TGCAGTGCGGGGCGGGGGGAGGAGACCCAGTACTTC.

The V and J genes are TRBV21-1 and TRBJ2-1; the D call TRBD1 from the table was never checked on the DNA. TRBV21-1 is recorded as a pseudogene. The CDR3 contains 13 residues. CDR3 protein: CASTNRGLHEQFF. Written as DNA, the CDR3 is TGTGCCAGCACCAACAGGGGTCTACATGAGCAGTTCTTC.

The chain joins TRBV12-5 to TRBJ2-1, with unresolved D. TRBJ2-7 explains the end of the DNA better; the J call may be wrong. CDR3 length equals 13 residues. CDR1 and CDR2 (germline): LGHNT, FRNRAP. CDR3 bases: TGTGCTAGTGGTTTGCGATCCATCCGCGAGCAGTACTTC. Translated: CASGLRSIREQYF.

The chain recombines TRBV4-2 with TRBJ2-1; D call uncertain. Germline CDR1 LGHNA, CDR2 YNFKEQ. The V and J ends lost 0 bases and 0 bases respectively, with 15 bases between them. The CDR3 contains 18 residues. The CDR3 bases are TGTGCCAGCAGCCAAGATGGCCAGATACCAAGCTCCTACAATGAGCAGTTCTTC. It encodes CASSQDGQIPSSYNEQFF.

The chain employs TRBV7-3 and TRBJ2-5; the D is unclear. The V gene's germline CDR1 is SGHTA and CDR2 FQGTGA. CDR3 length: 13 residues. Trimming pared 2 bases from V and 5 bases from J, leaving 9 bases between. In DNA form, the CDR3 reads TGTGCCAGCAGCTTATCAAATGCGGAGACCCAGTACTTC. This encodes CASSLSNAETQYF.

V usage is TRBV5-1 and J usage is TRBJ2-1; 9 bases fit TRBD2. With V trimmed by 6 bases and J by 4 bases, 5 bases remained unmatched. This CDR3 has 14 amino acids. Germline lookup yields CDR1 SGHRS and CDR2 YFSETQ. The CDR3 loop reads CASTTGLAYNEQFF. As DNA, the CDR3 is TGCGCCAGCACCACCGGACTAGCGTACAATGAGCAGTTCTTC. The entire variable domain, with the rest obtained from reference TRBV5-1 and TRBJ2-1, is as follows: KAGVTQTPRYLIKTRGQQVTLSCSPISGHRSVSWYQQTPGQGLQFLFEYFSETQRNKGNFPGRFSGRQFSNSRSEMNVSTLELGDSALYLCASTTGLAYNEQFFGPGTRLTVL.

The genes are TRBV12-3 or TRBV12-4 and TRBJ1-2; tentative D call: TRBD1 (6 bases). The V and J ends lost 1 base and 3 bases respectively, with 9 bases between them. The CDR3 is made up of 14 amino acids. CDR3 protein: CASSLGHRDYGYTF. The DNA of the CDR3 is TGTGCCAGCAGTTTAGGTCACAGGGACTATGGCTACACCTTC.

Remarks on this clonotype: One end of the junction varies from germline; a read error may be responsible. The chain has TRBV18 and TRBJ2-1; D is unresolved. Germline V gene data show CDR1 as KGHSH and CDR2 as LQKENI. The CDR3 is made up of 14 amino acids. The CDR3 bases are TGTGCCAGCTCGCCGGCTCGGCAGTACAATGAACAGTTCTTC. Translated: CASSPARQYNEQFF. The full variable domain, completed using reference TRBV18 and TRBJ2-1, is NAGVMQNPRHLVRRRGQEARLRCSPMKGHSHVYWYRQLPEEGLKFMVYLQKENIIDESGMPKERFSAEFPKEGPSILRIQQVVRGDSAAYFCASSPARQYNEQFFGPGTRLTVL.

The chain has TRBV7-9 and TRBJ1-4; tentatively, D is TRBD1 (5 bases). The V and J ends lost 1 base and 8 bases respectively, with 26 bases between them. Germline V CDR1 and CDR2: SEHNR, FQNEAQ (reference sequence). This CDR3 contains 19 residues. The CDR3 DNA sequence: TGTGCCAGCAGCTTAGTCTCACTAAAAAGCAGAGGGGACCGCGAAAAACTGTTTTTT. Its translation is CASSLVSLKSRGDREKLFF.

The sample holds a few counts of this clonotype. The V gene is TRBV29-1, the J gene TRBJ2-5, with 8 bases identical to TRBD1. The J call is doubtful: the DNA matches TRBJ2-7 better. Germline values: CDR1 SQVTM, CDR2 ANQGSEA. The CDR3 length is 13 residues. For the CDR3, the DNA is TGCAGCGGCCGGGACAGGAACAACTACGAGCAGTACTTC. This gives the protein CSGRDRNNYEQYF.

This clonotype occurred a few times. The rearrangement links TRBV5-1 to TRBJ2-7; D may be TRBD2 (5 bases). The CDR3 is 14 residues long. Per the germline V gene, CDR1 is SGHRS and CDR2 is YFSETQ. The V gene lost 4 bases and the J gene lost 0 bases, with 11 bases spanning the gap. CDR3 protein: CASSPRAPSYEQYF. The CDR3 nucleotides read TGCGCCAGCAGCCCGCGGGCCCCCTCCTACGAGCAGTACTTC.

The V gene is TRBV4-1, the J gene TRBJ1-1; maybe TRBD1 (6 bases). The CDR3 is made up of 16 amino acids. Deletions cut 1 base from V and 0 bases from J, with 12 bases between. CDR1 MGHRA and CDR2 YSYEKL come from the germline V gene. The CDR3 region has the DNA TGCGCCAGCAGCCAAGTGGGGGGCAACCTGAACACTGAAGCTTTCTTT. Its protein product is CASSQVGGNLNTEAFF.

The chain employs TRBV12-3 or TRBV12-4 and TRBJ2-7; D is ambiguous. This CDR3 contains 13 residues. The ends were cut back, 6 bases at V and 7 bases at J, with 16 bases in the middle. This CDR3 is CASSRVPSLEQYF. In DNA, the CDR3 is TGTGCCAGCAGCCGTGTCCCGTCTTTGGAGCAGTACTTC.

The gene calls are TRBV9 and TRBJ1-3; perhaps TRBD1 as D (6 bases). This CDR3 has 16 amino acids. The V gene lost 0 bases and the J gene lost 0 bases, with 10 bases spanning the gap. The V gene's germline CDR1 is SGDLS and CDR2 YYNGEE. CDR3 DNA: TGTGCCAGCAGCGTAGCCACAGGGAGCTCTGGAAACACCATATATTTT. Translating it yields CASSVATGSSGNTIYF.

This clonotype was seen only a few times. An end of the junction does not agree with germline; a read error may underlie this. The genes are TRBV5-1 and TRBJ2-5, with D possibly being TRBD2 (7 bases). The DNA end is a closer match to TRBJ2-1, so the J assignment may be wrong. This CDR3 region has 13 residues. CDR1 and CDR2 from the germline V gene are SGHRS and YFSETQ. The CDR3 sequence is CTSRKGGVDEQFF. CDR3 nucleotide sequence: TGCACCAGCAGAAAAGGGGGGGTCGATGAGCAGTTCTTC.